These 9 T cell receptor beta chains came from one sample sequenced in a study of shared clonotypes between healthy human individuals. Generated by immunoSEQ multiplex PCR, the TCRdb table keeps only in-frame clones and is missing some. The sample holds about 2.1 million clones; approximately 92% are singletons and the top ten take approximately 1.6%. CD45RO-negative cells were positively selected for CCR7, leaving out terminally differentiated effector memory CD45RA+ cells. Sequencing was performed on naive CD8+ T cells from PBMCs. Every receptor here comes from a man between 18 and 29 years old in good health. Some clones in this sample may be carry-over from other donors' samples.

The chain has TRBV29-1 and TRBJ2-7; 7 bases map to TRBD1. Germline CDR1 and CDR2: SQVTM and ANQGSEA. The V and J ends lost 5 bases and 6 bases, in that order; junction bases with no gene match: 7. The CDR3 is made up of 12 amino acids. The CDR3 DNA follows: TGCAGCGTTTGGACAGGCTTGGGCGAGCAGTACTTC. Its translation is CSVWTGLGEQYF.

For this clone: Other DNA sequences within the sample encode an identical CDR3. This chain uses TRBV27 with TRBJ2-7; perhaps TRBD1 as D (5 bases). In germline, CDR1 is MNHEY, CDR2 SMNVEV (reference sequence). CDR3 length equals 13 residues. V lost 0 bases and J lost 3, with 6 bases in between. The CDR3 DNA sequence: TGTGCCAGCAGTTTATCGGACAACTACGAGCAGTACTTC. Translation gives CASSLSDNYEQYF.

The chain joins TRBV7-3 to TRBJ2-6; 15 bases are a match to TRBD2. The V gene end was trimmed by 5 bases and the J gene end by 3 bases; junction bases not matched to a gene: 5. The CDR3 consists of 18 residues. From germline, CDR1 is SGHTA and CDR2 FQGTGA. CDR3 DNA: TGTGCCAGCAGCCCCCAGGGACTAGCGGGAGGTGGGGCCAACGTCCTGACTTTC. This sequence encodes CASSPQGLAGGGANVLTF.

The genes are TRBV6-4 and TRBJ2-2, with 9 nucleotides matching TRBD2. This CDR3 contains 18 residues. The germline V gene has CDR1 MRHNA and CDR2 SNTAGT. With 0 bases clipped from V and 6 bases from J, the junction kept 11 bases outside the gene matches. CDR3 loop: CASSDSVESGRPSGELFF. DNA for the CDR3: TGTGCCAGCAGTGACTCTGTGGAAAGCGGGAGGCCGTCCGGGGAGCTGTTTTTT.

The V call is TRBV7-9, the J call TRBJ2-7; D is undetermined. CDR1 is SEHNR and CDR2 is FQNEAQ in the germline V gene (reference sequence). CDR3 length equals 17 residues. Trimming stripped 4 bases from V and 2 bases from J, with 21 bases between. The CDR3 loop reads CASSSQTTRIDTYEQYF. CDR3 sequence (DNA): TGTGCCAGCAGCTCCCAGACGACGCGGATCGACACCTACGAGCAGTACTTC.

The rearrangement links TRBV15 to TRBJ2-5; D call uncertain. This CDR3 comprises 13 residues. Trimming stripped 2 bases from V and 2 bases from J, with 6 bases between. From germline, CDR1 is LNHNV and CDR2 YYDKDF (reference sequence). The CDR3 spells CATSRPPQETQYF. In DNA, the CDR3 is TGTGCCACCAGCAGACCGCCACAAGAGACCCAGTACTTC.

The chain is built from TRBV27 and TRBJ2-1, with 11 bases fitting TRBD1. Germline V gene sequence: CDR1 MNHEY, CDR2 SMNVEV (reference sequence). The CDR3 extends over 16 amino acids. Trimming removed 1 base from V and 6 bases from J; junction bases left unmatched: 5. CDR3 region: CASSLWAGTGGNEQFF. CDR3 sequence (DNA): TGTGCCAGCAGTTTATGGGCCGGGACAGGGGGCAATGAGCAGTTCTTC.

The chain links TRBV19 to TRBJ2-1, with 7 nucleotides matching TRBD2. CDR1 and CDR2 from the germline V gene are LNHDA and SQIVND (reference sequence). The length of the CDR3 is 17 residues. The V and J ends lost 6 bases and 8 bases, in that order; junction bases with no gene match: 19. CDR3 coding DNA: TGTGCCAGTAGGGGAGGACTCGGAAGCGGGATCACAGATGAGCAGTTCTTC. It yields the protein CASRGGLGSGITDEQFF.

This clone appeared once. Other DNA sequences in this sample translate to the same CDR3. CDR3 in amino acids: CASSVGLAPYEQYF. Written as DNA, the CDR3 is TGTGCCAGCAGCGTAGGGCTAGCTCCCTACGAGCAGTACTTC. The V call is TRBV9, the J call TRBJ2-7, with D perhaps TRBD2 (5 bases). Germline V CDR1 and CDR2: SGDLS, YYNGEE. Trimming left V 0 bases short and J 2 bases short, with 9 bases between. The CDR3 is 14 residues long.